This T cell receptor beta chain was obtained from a study of OX40 agonist ivuxolimab in advanced cancers. Study-level results: The CD4+ and CD8+ T cells in the blood had expanded clonally by week 6 at 0.1 to 3.0 mg/kg. Partly responding patients at 0.1-3.0 mg/kg showed some of the smallest clonal expansion.

V was trimmed by 2 bases and J by 7 bases, leaving 9 bases between them. The CDR3 extends over 13 amino acids. Germline V lookup: CDR1 MNHEY, CDR2 SVGAGI. Using immunoSEQ multiplex PCR, the repertoire was profiled, and TCRdb retains in-frame clones only, with some absent. The sample records approximately 67,000 clones, more than 85% being singletons. To note about this clone: Its antigen is not known.

Exclusion applied to patients with autoimmune disease history or systemic immunosuppression. Sequenced here: CD4+ or CD8+ T cells sorted from blood, sampled in a trial of the OX40 agonist ivuxolimab. This TCR came from an adult with an advanced solid tumor such as melanoma, head and neck, liver or kidney cancer. The V gene is TRBV6-5, the J gene TRBJ1-5; D is perhaps TRBD1 (6 bases). The CDR3 spells CASSYDRTQPQHF. The CDR3 DNA sequence: TGTGCCAGCAGTTACGACAGGACCCAGCCCCAGCATTTT.